This TCR beta chain is drawn from a study of T cell repertoires in cytomegalovirus infection. Trimming pared 8 bases from V and 4 bases from J, leaving 23 bases between. This CDR3 is 16 amino acids long. CDR1 LGHNA and CDR2 YNFKEQ come from the germline V gene. With regard to this clonotype: Its antigen is as yet unknown.

TCRdb reprocessed the reads with MiXCR, giving one entry per CDR3 protein. The table has about 37,000 distinct CDR3 sequences, roughly half seen once. The rearrangement links TRBV4-2 to TRBJ1-2; D possibly corresponds to TRBD1 (5 bases). Here the sequenced sample was CD8+ T cells from cultured PBMCs, taken from culture after CMV antigen stimulation. The sequence derives from a human donor in good health (CMV status not recorded). Some clones in this sample may be carry-over from other donors' samples. CDR3 DNA: TGTGCCAGCCTTCCCTTATGGGGGACCCCTTCCTATGGCTACACCTTC. Its protein is CASLPLWGTPSYGYTF.